The 31 T cell receptor beta chains listed next were all sequenced from one sample in a study of tissue T cells after allogeneic stem cell transplantation. The sample's time point: mouse harvest day 14 after allogeneic transplant. Each mouse received 10^7 T-cell-depleted marrow cells plus 10^6 splenic CD5+ T cells by tail vein. Here immunoSEQ multiplex PCR was the method, and the copy in TCRdb shows in-frame clones only, minus some. The sample includes approximately 4,400 clones, about 50% seen only once; the top ten take 15% to 20%. The specimen was lymph node tissue. The receptors shown here come from a female BALB/c mouse given C57BL/6 T cells with graft-versus-host disease after an allogeneic hematopoietic cell transplant.

Comment on this clone: The genes and germline here are from mouse. The read comes to an end 1 residue before the CDR3 does, leaving the germline J gene to fill in the end. V gene TRBV26 combines with J gene TRBJ1-2, with no clear D. Germline V lookup: CDR1 KGHPV, CDR2 FQNQEV (reference sequence). The CDR3 runs to 13 residues. V was shortened by 3 bases and J by 0 bases, with 5 bases between the two germline ends. This chain's CDR3 is CASSLTTNSDYTF. CDR3 DNA, as far as it was read: TGTGCCAGCAGTCTCACAACAAACTCCGACTACACC.

A note on this clone: Gene names are mouse gene names. The read ends 1 residue before the CDR3 terminus; that terminus is restored from the germline J gene. This sequence joins TRBV17 and TRBJ2-7, with 11 bases lining up with TRBD2. The CDR3 totals 14 residues. The junction had 3 bases not matched to a gene; V was cut back by 5 bases and J by 3 bases. From germline, CDR1 is MNHDT and CDR2 YYDKIL. CDR3 bases read: TGTGCTAGCAGTTCCGGGACTGGGGGCTATGAACAGTAC. Translation: CASSSGTGGYEQY. The CDR3 in full is CASSSGTGGYEQYF.

Only a few counts were recorded for this clone. Germline and genes: mouse. The read is 1 residue too short to cover the CDR3 end, so that end is filled in from the germline J gene. J is TRBJ2-7 and V is TRBV3; 10 bases match TRBD2. The germline gives CDR1 SNHLY, CDR2 FYNGKV (reference sequence). The CDR3 is made up of 13 amino acids. Trimming at V came to 4 bases and at J to 5 bases, leaving 2 bases not matched to a gene. Incomplete CDR3 DNA: TGTGCCAGCAGCTCCTGGGGGGGCGATGAACAGTAC. Amino acids: CASSSWGGDEQY. The CDR3 in full is CASSSWGGDEQYF.

With respect to this clone: Sequence at one end of the junction differs from germline and may be a read error. These gene names are mouse names. With the read ending 1 residue before the CDR3 end, the germline J gene is used to fill in that end. The chain links TRBV24 to TRBJ2-7; TRBD2 matches 14 bases. From germline, CDR1 is KGHTA and CDR2 FRNEEI. The CDR3 is made up of 16 amino acids. The sequenced part of the CDR3 DNA is TGCCAGCAGTCTCTCTATGGGACTGGGGGGGCGCTTGAACAGTAC. Translated, it gives CQQSLYGTGGALEQY. In full, the CDR3 reads CQQSLYGTGGALEQYF.

This clone was seen a handful of times. Mouse gene names apply. With the read ending 1 residue before the CDR3 end, the germline J gene is used to fill in that end. The chain links TRBV2 to TRBJ1-3; no clear D gene. The CDR3 is 15 amino acids. Looked up from germline, CDR1 is LGHNA and CDR2 is YSYQKL. V lost 0 bases to trimming and J lost 0 bases, with 6 bases between them. Incomplete CDR3 DNA: TGTGCCAGCAGCCAAGACGGGCATTCTGGAAATACGCTCTAT. Its translation: CASSQDGHSGNTLY. The CDR3 reads in full as CASSQDGHSGNTLYF.

This clone was counted between two and nine times. Gene names follow the mouse nomenclature. The sequenced fragment ends 1 residue before the CDR3 boundary, so the rest is inferred from the germline J gene. This chain links TRBV4 with TRBJ2-2; 7 nucleotides align to TRBD1. Trimming at V came to 4 bases and at J to 4 bases, leaving 3 bases not matched to a gene. Germline V gives CDR1 LGHDT, CDR2 YNNKQL (reference sequence). The CDR3 covers 14 residues. The sequenced part of the CDR3 DNA is TGTGCCAGCAGCTTACAGGGGAGCACCGGGCAGCTCTAC. Protein product: CASSLQGSTGQLY. The whole CDR3 sequence is CASSLQGSTGQLYF.

This clone was counted a single time. The genes and germline here are from mouse. The CDR3 end lies 1 residue beyond the end of the read and is filled in from the germline J gene. The V gene is TRBV4, the J gene TRBJ2-4; tentatively, D is TRBD1 or TRBD2 (5 bases each). Germline-derived CDR1 and CDR2 are LGHDT and YNNKQL (reference sequence). Trimming took 5 bases from V and 5 from J, leaving 14 bases between them. The CDR3 runs 14 residues. CDR3 bases read: TGTGCCAGCAGCCGGGGCCAGAAGGGAAACACCTTGTAC. Protein sequence: CASSRGQKGNTLY. The full-length CDR3 reads as CASSRGQKGNTLYF.

This clone is labeled as medium-sized. The gene names here belong to mouse. Coverage ceases 1 residue before the CDR3 finishes, and the germline J gene fills in the end. This rearrangement joins TRBV4 to TRBJ2-7, with 9 bases lining up with TRBD2. With 3 bases clipped from V and 1 base from J, the junction kept 1 base outside the gene matches. CDR3 length: 14 amino acids. Germline loops: CDR1 LGHDT, CDR2 YNNKQL (reference sequence). Incomplete CDR3 DNA: TGTGCCAGCAGCTACGGGACTGGGTCCTATGAACAGTAC. This codes for CASSYGTGSYEQY. The whole CDR3 protein reads CASSYGTGSYEQYF.

About this clone: Each gene name is a mouse one. The read is 1 residue too short to cover the CDR3 end, so that end is filled in from the germline J gene. The J gene is TRBJ2-7, the V gene TRBV1; 12 nucleotides match TRBD2. The CDR3 is made up of 14 amino acids. In germline, CDR1 is NSQYPW, CDR2 LRSPGD (reference sequence). The V gene end was trimmed by 3 bases and the J gene end by 7 bases; junction bases not matched to a gene: 4. CDR3 bases read: TGCACCTGCAGTGCCCGGGACTGGGGGGTGGAACAGTAC. Translating gives CTCSARDWGVEQY. In full, the CDR3 reads CTCSARDWGVEQYF.

Judged by abundance, this clone is medium-sized. Mouse gene names and germline throughout. Read coverage stops 1 residue before the CDR3 terminus; the germline J gene supplies the remainder. V usage is TRBV26 and J usage is TRBJ2-1, with 12 nucleotides matching TRBD1. V gave up 4 bases and J gave up 6 bases; unmatched junction bases: 1. Germline V CDR1 and CDR2: KGHPV, FQNQEV (reference sequence). The CDR3 totals 14 residues. This CDR3 reads CASSRDRGRAEQFF. CDR3 DNA, as far as it was read: TGTGCCAGCAGTCGGGACAGGGGGCGTGCTGAGCAGTTC.

Concerning this clone itself: The gene names given are mouse names. Read sequence stops 1 residue before the CDR3 end, and the germline J gene provides the missing end. The V and J genes are TRBV24 and TRBJ2-1, with TRBD2 matching over 9 bases. V shed 3 bases and J 7 bases; nucleotides not matched to a gene: 7. There are 15 residues in the CDR3. CDR1 is KGHTA and CDR2 is FRNEEI in the germline V gene. CDR3 region: CASSLWGGRWAEQFF. The sequenced part of the CDR3 DNA is TGTGCCAGCAGTCTCTGGGGGGGGCGCTGGGCTGAGCAGTTC.

This clone was seen more than once but under ten times. The listed genes are named as in mouse. The CDR3 end is not reached by the read, which stops 1 residue before it; the germline J gene fills it in. The rearrangement uses TRBV16 and TRBJ1-4, with D possibly being TRBD1 (5 bases). The CDR3 has 15 residues. Germline loops: CDR1 SGHSA, CDR2 FRNQAP. The ends were cut back, 5 bases at V and 0 bases at J, with 10 bases in the middle. The CDR3 bases that were read are TGTGCAAGCAGCCCAGGGCAGGTTTCCAACGAAAGATTATTT. Protein: CASSPGQVSNERLF. The CDR3 as a whole reads CASSPGQVSNERLFF.

A note on this clone: The listed genes are named as in mouse. With the read ending 1 residue before the CDR3 end, the germline J gene is used to fill in that end. The rearrangement uses TRBV19 and TRBJ2-1; 7 positions agree with TRBD2. With 4 bases clipped from V and 1 base from J, the junction kept 5 bases outside the gene matches. The germline V gene encodes CDR1 FNHDT and CDR2 SITEND (reference sequence). This CDR3 has 15 residues. The part of the CDR3 DNA that was read is TGTGCCAGCAGTCTGCTGGGGGTCAACTATGCTGAGCAGTTC. It is translated as CASSLLGVNYAEQF. The whole CDR3 sequence is CASSLLGVNYAEQFF. The full variable domain, completed using reference TRBV19 and TRBJ2-1, is GGIITQTPKFLIGQEGQKLTLKCQQNFNHDTMYWYRQDSGKGLRLIYYSITENDLQKGDLSEGYDASREKKSSFSLTVTSAQKNEMAVFLCASSLLGVNYAEQFFGPGTRLTVL.

On this clone: Gene names refer to mouse genes. The read halts 1 residue ahead of the CDR3 end, with the missing end drawn from the germline J gene. The rearrangement links TRBV12-2 to TRBJ2-1; 8 nucleotides align to TRBD2. The CDR3 has 15 amino acids. Trimming removed 1 base from V and 3 bases from J; junction bases left unmatched: 4. In germline, CDR1 is SGHLS, CDR2 HYDKME. CDR3 sequence reads: CASSLGGTGYAEQFF. Partial CDR3 DNA: TGTGCCAGCTCTCTGGGGGGGACTGGCTATGCTGAGCAGTTC.

Turning to this clone: Gene names and germline match the mouse. Read data end 1 residue before the CDR3 end; the end is taken from the germline J gene. The V gene is TRBV26, the J gene TRBJ1-6; no definite D call. TRBJ1-6 is marked as an open reading frame, function uncertain. Per germline, CDR1 KGHPV and CDR2 FQNQEV (reference sequence). The CDR3 length is 14 residues. Trimming pared 0 bases from V and 5 bases from J, leaving 5 bases between. Incomplete CDR3 DNA: TGTGCCAGCAGTCTGTCGACAAATAATTCGCCCCTCTAC. The encoded protein is CASSLSTNNSPLY. The full-length CDR3 reads as CASSLSTNNSPLYF.

This clone was counted a few times. Mouse gene names and germline throughout. The read finishes 1 residue shy of the CDR3 end, and the germline J gene is used to complete it. The chain couples TRBV24 to TRBJ1-4; TRBD1 matches 10 bases. The trim removed 4 bases at V and 3 bases at J, leaving 2 bases unmatched. This CDR3 has 15 residues. CDR1 is KGHTA, CDR2 FRNEEI, per germline. CDR3 loop: CASSPGQGTNERLFF. Incomplete CDR3 DNA: TGTGCCAGCAGTCCGGGACAGGGGACCAACGAAAGATTATTT.

Sample share makes this clone medium-sized. Gene names and germline refer to mouse. The CDR3 loop reads CASGDRGSNERLFF. The sequenced part of the CDR3 DNA is TGTGCCAGCGGTGACAGGGGTTCCAACGAAAGATTATTT. The chain is built from TRBV13-2 and TRBJ1-4; D may be TRBD1 (6 bases). Read coverage stops 1 residue before the CDR3 terminus; the germline J gene supplies the remainder. This CDR3 region has 14 residues. V dropped 2 bases and J dropped 1 base, with 6 bases sitting between them. From germline, CDR1 is NNHNN and CDR2 SYGAGS (reference sequence).

A word on this clone: Mouse germline and gene names are used. The CDR3 extends 1 residue past the end of the read, so its final part is completed from the germline J gene. The gene calls are TRBV3 and TRBJ2-4; 7 positions match TRBD2. With 3 bases clipped from V and 6 bases from J, the junction kept 0 bases outside the gene matches. The CDR3 runs 12 residues. Germline V gene data show CDR1 as SNHLY and CDR2 as FYNGKV (reference sequence). The CDR3 DNA, read in part, is TGTGCCAGCAGCTTGGGGGGGAACACCTTGTAC. Encoded protein: CASSLGGNTLY. The entire CDR3 is CASSLGGNTLYF.

This clone appeared a few times. All gene names here are mouse names. From the germline J gene comes the end of the CDR3, since the read stops 1 residue before it. This chain uses TRBV31 with TRBJ2-1, with 10 nucleotides matching TRBD2. The V and J ends lost 3 bases and 7 bases, in that order; junction bases with no gene match: 3. The CDR3 is 13 residues long. CDR1 and CDR2 (germline): GKSSPN, SITVG. The CDR3 bases that were read are TGTGCCTGGAGAACACTGGGGGGGGCTGAGCAGTTC. Translation gives CAWRTLGGAEQF. The full CDR3 is CAWRTLGGAEQFF.

To note about this clone: Gene names refer to mouse genes. The CDR3 end falls 1 residue outside the read, so it is completed with the germline J gene. The rearrangement uses TRBV5 and TRBJ2-7; TRBD2 matches 11 bases. The CDR3 length is 15 residues. V was pared by 0 bases and J by 7 bases, with 5 bases of the junction left unmatched. CDR1 is LGHNA, CDR2 YNLKQL, per germline (reference sequence). The CDR3 region is CASSQDTLGGREQYF. The CDR3 bases that were read are TGTGCCAGCAGCCAAGATACACTGGGGGGGCGGGAACAGTAC.

The sample holds a few counts of this clone. Gene names and germline match the mouse. The read ends 1 residue shy of where the CDR3 ends; the end is completed using the germline J gene. The J gene is TRBJ2-7, the V gene TRBV15, with 10 nucleotides matching TRBD1. Germline CDR1 is SGHND and CDR2 is FRSKSL. V was clipped by 5 bases and J by 5 bases; unmatched bases: 3. This CDR3 comprises 13 residues. The CDR3 protein is CASSPGTGDEQYF. The CDR3 DNA, read in part, is TGTGCCAGCAGTCCCGGGACAGGGGATGAACAGTAC.

This clone occurred a few times. Genes and germline come from the mouse. The CDR3 is cut off 1 residue early in the read; its end comes from the germline J gene. This rearrangement joins TRBV12-1 to TRBJ1-6, with 7 bases lining up with TRBD1. TRBJ1-6 has ORF status, its function being uncertain. J lost 10 bases, V lost 2 bases, and 4 bases had no gene match. This CDR3 has 13 amino acids. The germline V gene encodes CDR1 SGHSN and CDR2 HYEKVE. CDR3 region: CASSHIQGSPLYF. Incomplete CDR3 DNA: TGTGCCAGCTCTCACATACAGGGGTCGCCCCTCTAC.

Concerning this clone itself: Gene names denote mouse genes. The sequence runs out 1 residue before the end of the CDR3; the remainder is reconstructed from the germline J gene. This sequence joins TRBV1 and TRBJ2-4; D is unresolved. This CDR3 comprises 14 residues. Trimming pared 1 base from V and 0 bases from J, leaving 5 bases between. Germline assignment: CDR1 NSQYPW and CDR2 LRSPGD (reference sequence). CDR3: CTCSAVPSQNTLYF. Incomplete CDR3 DNA: TGCACCTGCAGTGCAGTCCCTAGTCAAAACACCTTGTAC. Based on the CDR3 plus reference TRBV1 and TRBJ2-4, the full variable domain is VTLLEQNPRWRLVPRGQAVNLRCILKNSQYPWMSWYQQDLQKQLQWLFTLRSPGDKEVKSLPGADYLATRVTDTELRLQVANMSQGRTLYCTCSAVPSQNTLYFGAGTRLSVL.

Notes on this clone: Any gene name here is a mouse gene name. The CDR3 goes on 1 residue after the read ends, and that part is filled in from the germline J gene. The chain carries TRBV1 and TRBJ1-4; no reliable D call. The length of the CDR3 is 16 residues. Germline V gene sequence: CDR1 NSQYPW, CDR2 LRSPGD (reference sequence). Trimming stripped 0 bases from V and 1 base from J, with 9 bases between. CDR3 DNA (partial): TGCACCTGCAGTGCAGAAAAAGGATCTTCCAACGAAAGATTATTT. Translating it yields CTCSAEKGSSNERLF. The entire CDR3 is CTCSAEKGSSNERLFF. The variable domain in full, with the rest retrieved from reference TRBV1 and TRBJ1-4, is VTLLEQNPRWRLVPRGQAVNLRCILKNSQYPWMSWYQQDLQKQLQWLFTLRSPGDKEVKSLPGADYLATRVTDTELRLQVANMSQGRTLYCTCSAEKGSSNERLFFGHGTKLSVL.

In regard to this clone: Mouse names are used for the genes. The read terminates 1 residue ahead of where the CDR3 ends, so the germline J gene completes it. J is TRBJ2-3 and V is TRBV12-1; unclear D gene. This CDR3 region has 13 residues. Per germline, CDR1 SGHSN and CDR2 HYEKVE. Trimming shortened V by 2 bases and J by 1 base, and 6 bases separated the two germline ends. Partial CDR3 DNA: TGTGCCAGCTCTCCCAGTGGTGCAGAAACGCTGTAT. Residues: CASSPSGAETLY. The full CDR3 protein reads CASSPSGAETLYF.

As for this clone: Gene names follow the mouse nomenclature. The CDR3 end is not reached by the read, which stops 1 residue before it; the germline J gene fills it in. This chain joins TRBV15 and TRBJ2-1; 7 bases agree with TRBD1. V lost 2 bases to trimming and J lost 2 bases; unmatched junction nucleotides: 0. CDR3 length equals 14 residues. Germline CDR1 and CDR2: SGHND and FRSKSL. Partial CDR3 DNA: TGTGCCAGCAGTTTAACAGGGGACTATGCTGAGCAGTTC. It codes for CASSLTGDYAEQF. The whole CDR3 protein is CASSLTGDYAEQFF. The whole variable domain, remainder taken from reference TRBV15 and TRBJ2-1, is DAGVTQTPRHEVAEKGQTIILKCEPVSGHNDLFWYRQTKIQGLELLSYFRSKSLMEDGGAFKDRFKAEMLNSSFSTLKIQPTEPKDSAVYLCASSLTGDYAEQFFGPGTRLTVL.

In its sample, this clone ranks as medium-sized. The listed genes are named as in mouse. The missing CDR3 end, 1 residue past where the read stops, is filled in from the germline J gene. The V call is TRBV20, the J call TRBJ2-1; 10 nucleotides match TRBD2. The CDR3 has 14 residues. V gave up 0 bases and J gave up 4 bases; unmatched junction bases: 0. Per the germline V gene, CDR1 is GFQATS and CDR2 is STVNSAI. CDR3 bases read: TGTGGTGCTAGGGAGGGACTGGGGTATGCTGAGCAGTTC. Translation gives CGAREGLGYAEQF. The whole CDR3 reads CGAREGLGYAEQFF.

Regarding this clone: Germline and genes here are mouse. The read halts 1 residue ahead of the CDR3 end, with the missing end drawn from the germline J gene. This rearrangement joins TRBV12-2 to TRBJ2-3, with 8 bases fitting TRBD2. V lost 2 bases, J lost 6 bases, and 3 bases stayed unmatched. The CDR3 consists of 13 residues. Germline values: CDR1 SGHLS, CDR2 HYDKME. Partial CDR3 DNA: TGTGCCAGCTCTCGTACTGGGGGCGAAACGCTGTAT. As protein: CASSRTGGETLY. The entire CDR3 reads CASSRTGGETLYF.

For this clone: The listed genes are named as in mouse. With the read ending 1 residue before the CDR3 end, the germline J gene is used to fill in that end. This rearrangement joins TRBV3 to TRBJ2-4; D ambiguous. The CDR3 has 13 amino acids. The germline gives CDR1 SNHLY, CDR2 FYNGKV (reference sequence). V shed 1 base and J shed 3 bases, with 5 bases lying between them. The sequenced CDR3 bases are TGTGCCAGCAGCTTAGACCAACAAAACACCTTGTAC. Translation gives CASSLDQQNTLY. The CDR3, in full, reads CASSLDQQNTLYF.

Comment on this clone: Gene names and germline match the mouse. The part of the CDR3 DNA that was read is TGTGCCAGCGGTGATAGGACAAGGAATTCGCCCCTCTAC. As protein: CASGDRTRNSPLY. Given in full, the CDR3 is CASGDRTRNSPLYF. The chain is built from TRBV13-2 and TRBJ1-6; a possible D gene is TRBD1 (5 bases). The observed sequence ends 1 residue before the CDR3 terminus, with the missing tail filled in from the germline J gene. TRBJ1-6 is labeled an ORF, and its function is uncertain. From germline, CDR1 is NNHNN and CDR2 SYGAGS (reference sequence). The germline V and J ends were trimmed by 1 base and 7 bases, with 9 bases remaining between them. The length of the CDR3 is 14 residues.

To note about this clone: The genes and germline here are from mouse. The read stops 1 residue short of the end of the CDR3; the missing end is completed from the germline J gene. J is TRBJ2-3 and V is TRBV13-1, with D perhaps given as TRBD1 or TRBD2 (5 bases each). Per the germline V gene, CDR1 is NSHNY and CDR2 is SYGAGN. V was cut by 0 bases and J by 0 bases, with 8 bases left in between. The CDR3 extends over 15 amino acids. The sequenced part of the CDR3 DNA is TGTGCCAGCAGTGATGGGGGCAATAGTGCAGAAACGCTGTAT. It is translated as CASSDGGNSAETLY. The complete CDR3 reads CASSDGGNSAETLYF.